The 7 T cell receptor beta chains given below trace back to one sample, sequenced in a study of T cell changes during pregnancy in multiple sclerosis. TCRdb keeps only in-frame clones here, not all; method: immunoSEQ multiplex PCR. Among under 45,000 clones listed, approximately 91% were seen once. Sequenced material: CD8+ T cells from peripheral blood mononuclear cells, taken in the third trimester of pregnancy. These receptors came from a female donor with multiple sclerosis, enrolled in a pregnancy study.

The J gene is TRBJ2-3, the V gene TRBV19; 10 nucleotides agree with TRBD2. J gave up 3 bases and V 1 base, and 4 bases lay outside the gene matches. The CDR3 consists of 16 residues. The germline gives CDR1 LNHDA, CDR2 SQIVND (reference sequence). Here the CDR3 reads CASSIGLAGETDTQYF. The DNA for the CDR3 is TGTGCCAGTAGTATAGGCCTAGCGGGGGAAACAGATACGCAGTATTTT.

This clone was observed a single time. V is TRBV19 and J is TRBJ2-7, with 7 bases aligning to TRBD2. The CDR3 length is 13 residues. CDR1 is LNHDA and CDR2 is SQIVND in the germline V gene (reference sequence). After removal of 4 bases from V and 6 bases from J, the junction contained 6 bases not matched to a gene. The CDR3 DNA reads TGTGCCAGTAGTAGCGGGACTACCCCCGAGCAGTACTTC. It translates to CASSSGTTPEQYF.

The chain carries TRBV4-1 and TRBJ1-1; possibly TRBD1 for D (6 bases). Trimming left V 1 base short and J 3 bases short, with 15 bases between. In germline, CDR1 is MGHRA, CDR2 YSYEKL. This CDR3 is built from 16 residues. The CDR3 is CASSQAGGPKDTEAFF. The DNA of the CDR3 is TGCGCCAGCAGCCAAGCTGGGGGCCCCAAGGACACTGAAGCTTTCTTT.

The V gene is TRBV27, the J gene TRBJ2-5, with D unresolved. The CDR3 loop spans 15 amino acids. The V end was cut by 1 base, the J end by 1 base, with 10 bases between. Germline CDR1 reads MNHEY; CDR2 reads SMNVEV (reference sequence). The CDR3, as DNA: TGTGCCAGCAGTTTATGGGCAGGTCCCCAAGAGACCCAGTACTTC. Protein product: CASSLWAGPQETQYF.

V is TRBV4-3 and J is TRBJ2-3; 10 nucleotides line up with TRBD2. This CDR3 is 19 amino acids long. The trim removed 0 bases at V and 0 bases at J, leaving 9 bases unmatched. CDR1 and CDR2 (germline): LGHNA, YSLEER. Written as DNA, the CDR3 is TGCGCCAGCAGCCAAGATATAAGCGGGGGGGTGGGAAGCACAGATACGCAGTATTTT. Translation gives CASSQDISGGVGSTDTQYF.

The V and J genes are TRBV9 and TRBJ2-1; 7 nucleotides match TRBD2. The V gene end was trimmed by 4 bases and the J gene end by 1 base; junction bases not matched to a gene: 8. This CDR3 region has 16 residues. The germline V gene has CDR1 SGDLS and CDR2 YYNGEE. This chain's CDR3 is CASSPGGEGSYNEQFF. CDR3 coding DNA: TGTGCCAGCAGCCCGGGGGGAGAGGGGTCCTACAATGAGCAGTTCTTC.

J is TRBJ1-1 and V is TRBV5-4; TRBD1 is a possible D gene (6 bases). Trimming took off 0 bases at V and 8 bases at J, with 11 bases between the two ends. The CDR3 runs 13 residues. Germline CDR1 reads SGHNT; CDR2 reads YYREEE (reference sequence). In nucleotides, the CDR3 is TGTGCCAGCAGCTTGGGCGGGGGGCAGGAAGCTTTCTTT. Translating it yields CASSLGGGQEAFF.